The rows below give T cell receptor beta chains drawn from one sample of a study of beta chain features in type 1 diabetes. Assay: immunoSEQ multiplex PCR; the TCRdb copy retains only in-frame clones and omits some. The table shows about 650,000 clones, with 9.5% to 15% occurring only once. The sample was naive CD4+ T cells from blood. These receptors all come from a man in his thirties or forties with type 1 diabetes. The CDR3 runs from the conserved cysteine through the conserved F or W. A D gene is named only where the DNA matches it firmly. Clone size, where shown, is once, few, many, or a class for clones that have expanded.

clone size | J gene | D gene | V gene | CDR3 DNA | CDR3 protein
. | TRBJ2-1 | TRBD2 | TRBV25-1 | TGTGCCAGCAGTGATTCTAGCGGGGTTAACTACAATGAGCAGTTCTTC | CASSDSSGVNYNEQFF
few | TRBJ1-5 | . | TRBV4-3 | TGCGCCAGCAGCCAAGTTCGACAGAGGGGCAATCAGCCCCAGCATTTT | CASSQVRQRGNQPQHF
few | TRBJ1-1 | TRBD1 | TRBV7-2 | TGTGCCAGCAGCCCCCGACAGGGAGGCTCGAACACTGAAGCTTTCTTT | CASSPRQGGSNTEAFF
few | TRBJ1-2 | . | TRBV30 | TGTGCCTGCTGCCCCGGGACCTGGGGTAACTATGGCTACACCTTC | CACCPGTWGNYGYTF
. | TRBJ2-1 | TRBD2 | TRBV27 | TGTGCCAGCAGTTTCTACGGGACTAGCGGGGGAAATGAGCAGTTCTTC | CASSFYGTSGGNEQFF
. | TRBJ2-1 | TRBD2 | TRBV19 | TGTGCCAGTACTGGACTAGCGGGAGGGGGGCAGTTCTTC | CASTGLAGGGQFF
. | TRBJ2-6 | . | TRBV10-1 | TGCGCCAGCAGTGAGTCAGGGGCCAACGTCCTGACTTTC | CASSESGANVLTF
. | TRBJ2-4 | TRBD1 | TRBV28 | TGTGCCAGCAGTGTGGGACAGTTAGCCAAAAACATTCAGTACTTC | CASSVGQLAKNIQYF
. | TRBJ1-2 | TRBD1 | TRBV14 | TGTGCCAGCAGCCTCTTTCCAGGGGGTAACTATGGCTACACCTTC | CASSLFPGGNYGYTF
few | TRBJ1-2 | TRBD1 | TRBV9 | TGTGCCAGCAGCGGGGGACAGGGAATACCCGAGAACTATGGCTACACCTTC | CASSGGQGIPENYGYTF
. | TRBJ1-2 | . | TRBV19 | TGTGCCAGTGCTGGTTATGGCTACACCTTC | CASAGYGYTF
. | TRBJ1-6 | TRBD1 | TRBV18 | TGTGCCAGCTCACCAGACAGGGGAAATTCACCCCTCCACTTT | CASSPDRGNSPLHF
. | TRBJ1-4 | . | TRBV7-9 | TGTGCCAGCAGCTTAGGATCTGGGAATTCGGAAAAACTGTTTTTT | CASSLGSGNSEKLFF
few | TRBJ2-1 | . | TRBV19 | TGTGCCAGTAGACGGCAGGGACGAGGCAATGAGCAGTTCTTC | CASRRQGRGNEQFF
. | TRBJ1-5 | TRBD1 | TRBV7-2 | TGTGCCAGCAGCCGGACAGGGTCGCATCAGCCCCAGCATTTT | CASSRTGSHQPQHF
few | TRBJ2-6 | . | TRBV4-2 | TGTGCCAGCAGCCAAGGAACAACTGGGGCCAACGTCCTGACTTTC | CASSQGTTGANVLTF
. | TRBJ1-5 | TRBD1 | TRBV28 | TGTGCCAGCAGTGCCGGGACAGGGTGGGATCAGCCCCAGCATTTT | CASSAGTGWDQPQHF
. | TRBJ1-6 | . | TRBV7-8 | TGTGCCAGCAGCACCCAGCGCGGGGTCAATTCACCCCTCCACTTT | CASSTQRGVNSPLHF
few | TRBJ1-1 | TRBD1 | TRBV9 | TGTGCCAGCAGCGTATTTACAGGGGCGGACACTGAAGCTTTCTTT | CASSVFTGADTEAFF
few | TRBJ1-2 | . | TRBV9 | TGTGCCAGCAGCGTGAGCCCGGACTTGCCGGGCTACACCTTC | CASSVSPDLPGYTF
. | TRBJ1-1 | . | TRBV7-9 | TGTGCCAGCAGCGGCCAGGTCAACACTGAAGCTTTCTTT | CASSGQVNTEAFF
. | TRBJ1-1 | . | TRBV19 | TGTGCCAGTAGTATTTGGGGGAAGGACACTGAAGCTTTCTTT | CASSIWGKDTEAFF
few | TRBJ1-1 | . | TRBV6-1 | TGTGCCAGCAGCGCCTCGCGGGCTGAAGCTTTCTTT | CASSASRAEAFF
many | TRBJ2-3 | . | TRBV27 | TGTGCCAGCAGTGGCTGGGACTCCGCAGATACGCAGTATTTT | CASSGWDSADTQYF
. | TRBJ1-6 | . | TRBV30 | TGTGCCTGGAGTGGAGGACAGAGTCACTCACCCCTCCACTTT | CAWSGGQSHSPLHF
. | TRBJ2-3 | . | TRBV7-9 | TGTGCCAGCAGCCCTATGGGGGATGGCACAGATACGCAGTATTTT | CASSPMGDGTDTQYF
. | TRBJ2-6 | . | TRBV21-1 | TGTGCCAGCTCAGAGGACAGGGCTATATCTGGGGCCAACGTCCTGACTTTC | CASSEDRAISGANVLTF
. | TRBJ2-7 | . | TRBV30 | TGTGCCTGGAGTGTCCCCGTTAACCCTTACGAGCAGTACTTC | CAWSVPVNPYEQYF
. | TRBJ2-3 | TRBD2 | TRBV25-1 | TGTGCCAGCACCCGGAAGGGACTACCAGATACGCAGTATTTT | CASTRKGLPDTQYF
few | TRBJ2-1 | . | TRBV4-3 | TGCGCCAGCAGCCAAGATCCTACGGTAGGGAATGAGCAGTTCTTC | CASSQDPTVGNEQFF
. | TRBJ2-5 | . | TRBV19 | TGTGCCAGTAGTATAGGGATTGAAGAGACCCAGTACTTC | CASSIGIEETQYF